This T cell receptor (beta chain) was recorded in a study of CD8+ T cells in alopecia areata (dated by TCRdb to between 2017 and 2018). A note on the overall study: The treated patients, all with moderate-to-severe alopecia areata, were enrolled in an open-label pilot trial of oral tofacitinib given at 5 to 10 mg twice daily. Amplification of TCRbeta CDR3 regions was done by immunoSEQ multiplex PCR using 35 Vbeta forward primers and 13 Jbeta reverse primers. Scalp clonality was compared among normal scalp (n=4), patchy alopecia areata scalp (n=8), and alopecia totalis/universalis scalp (n=8). Disease severity in treated patients was measured with the SALT score, which quantifies the percentage of affected scalp surface area. In humans, TCRbeta sequencing was performed on scalp tissue and on sorted CD4+ and CD8+ peripheral blood T cells from healthy controls and from patients with patchy or totalis/universalis alopecia areata. Tofacitinib-treated patients had biopsies at baseline and at 4 and 24 weeks of treatment, with a later scalp biopsy in several patients. Tofacitinib was administered for 6 to 18 months, and 6 months of follow-up off drug were then conducted to assess delayed response and recurrence. RNA was extracted with the PAXgene miRNA kit for fixed scalp, the miRNeasy kit for PBMCs, and the RNeasy kit for mouse skin. To study T cell clonal expansion in alopecia areata, the researchers applied high-throughput TCRbeta sequencing to both the C3H/HeJ mouse model and human patients.

Library prep was done by the immunoSEQ multiplex PCR assay. RNA was extracted from all samples and reverse transcribed into cDNA as template for TCR sequencing. SuperScript III was used to make first-strand cDNA, primed with a 2:1 mix of oligo-dT and random hexamers. A synthetic immune receptor repertoire was used to assess amplification bias, and residual bias was removed computationally. The authors' pipeline ran thus. After raw reads were preprocessed to remove errors, the CDR3 was defined following IMGT conventions as running from the conserved cysteine to phenylalanine. To get clonality, Shannon entropy was normalized by log2 of the number of productive unique TCRs and the result was subtracted from 1. Scalp TCRbeta sequences were cross-referenced with sorted blood CD4 and CD8 repertoires so that the CD4 or CD8 identity of scalp clones could be inferred. Not all clones reach the TCRdb copy of this immuneACCESS table, which keeps in-frame sequences only. Checked studies attribute under half of the gap to unresolved V genes and leave the rest unexplained. Clone size and V and J calls were adopted from that table, with D and trimming inferred from the DNA. A total of around 290,000 clones appear in this sample, 58% of them only once. Over 1.5% of the sample comes from the top ten.

Comments on this clone: The specificity of this receptor is unknown. No much larger clone is present one base from it, and per-base qualities are unavailable.

Paper-wide results and their limitations: Compared with mice, TCR sequences shared between patients were less clear, possibly partly because of HLA diversity across the patient population. Scalp clonality and the number of expanded CD8+ clones among the top 100 scalp clones were significantly decreased by tofacitinib. Because the treated cohort was small and had only one nonresponder, larger studies are needed to examine links between baseline CD8+ expansion and response. Compared with normal scalp, lesional scalp, particularly in alopecia totalis/universalis, had higher clonality and more expanded CD8+ clones, which suggests antigenic drive. Many expanded lesional clones persisted in scalp and blood during tofacitinib treatment, which may partly explain relapse after stopping treatment. Unlike mouse skin, where gammadelta T cells dominate, normal human skin contains resident alphabeta T cells that get sequenced too, which complicates analysis of the scalp TCR repertoire.

Sample time point, as interpreted from the label and publication: 20 to 30 weeks on oral tofacitinib. What the treatment or condition label conveys for this sample: oral pan-JAK inhibitor, 5-10 mg twice daily. From alopecia areata patients, peripheral blood was collected along with lesional scalp punch biopsies. PBMCs were separated by density centrifugation and stained for CD3, CD4 and CD8, after which CD4+ and CD8+ T cells were sorted on a FACSAria. Counted from cysteine to phenylalanine, this CDR3 has 15 amino acids. Only the CDR3 part of the read is kept: 45 bases, read in frame from the first base. Trimming takes 5 bases from V and 7 bases from J, and the germline ends sit 15 bases apart. CDR1 and CDR2 are drawn from the germline V gene (reference sequence): SEHNR, FQNEAQ.

The clonotype comes from a human donor with alopecia areata. The V and J genes are TRBV7-9 and TRBJ1-6, with TRBD1 as a weak D call on 5 bases. Sequences were derived from CD4+ T cells sorted from blood, sampled at week 24, from a patient treated with tofacitinib. CDR3 sequence: CASSASGKGNSPLHF. Read as DNA, the sequence is TGTGCCAGCAGCGCGTCAGGGAAGGGGAATTCACCCCTCCACTTT. The CDR3, completed at both ends by the reference TRBV7-9 and TRBJ1-6 genes, gives the full variable domain DTGVSQNPRHKITKRGQNVTFRCDPISEHNRLYWYRQTLGQGPEFLTYFQNEAQLEKSRLLSDRFSAERPKGSFSTLEIQRTEQGDSAMYLCASSASGKGNSPLHFGNGTRLTVT.